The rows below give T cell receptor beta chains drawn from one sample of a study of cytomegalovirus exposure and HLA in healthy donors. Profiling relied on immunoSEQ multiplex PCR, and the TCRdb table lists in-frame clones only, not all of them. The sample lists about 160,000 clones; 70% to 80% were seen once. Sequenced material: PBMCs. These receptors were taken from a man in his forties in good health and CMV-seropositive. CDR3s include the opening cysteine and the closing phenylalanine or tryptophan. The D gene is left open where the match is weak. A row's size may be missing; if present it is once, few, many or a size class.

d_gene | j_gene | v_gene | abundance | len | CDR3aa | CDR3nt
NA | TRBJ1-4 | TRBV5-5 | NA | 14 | CASSLAQVTEKLFF | TGTGCCAGCAGCTTGGCTCAGGTTACGGAAAAACTGTTTTTT
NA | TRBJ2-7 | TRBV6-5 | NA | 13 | CASSVREGYEQYF | TGTGCCAGCAGTGTCAGGGAAGGCTACGAGCAGTACTTC
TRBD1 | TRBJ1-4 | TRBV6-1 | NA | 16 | CASSVLRGQGNEKLFF | TGTGCCAGCAGTGTTCTTCGCGGACAGGGGAATGAAAAACTGTTTTTT
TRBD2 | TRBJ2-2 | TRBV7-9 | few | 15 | CASNTGRGTAGELFF | TGTGCCAGCAATACGGGGAGGGGTACGGCCGGGGAGCTGTTTTTT
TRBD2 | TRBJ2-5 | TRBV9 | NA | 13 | CASSVIAGGTQYF | TGTGCCAGCAGCGTAATAGCGGGAGGGACCCAGTACTTC
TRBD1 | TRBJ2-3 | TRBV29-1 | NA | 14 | CSVGQGIWADTQYF | TGCAGCGTCGGACAGGGGATCTGGGCAGATACGCAGTATTTT
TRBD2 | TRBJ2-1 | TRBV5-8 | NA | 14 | CASTALAGGYEQFF | TGTGCCAGCACGGCACTAGCGGGGGGTTATGAGCAGTTCTTC
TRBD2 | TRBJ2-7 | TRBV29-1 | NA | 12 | CSVEGTSGDEYF | TGCAGCGTTGAGGGTACTAGCGGGGATGAGTACTTC
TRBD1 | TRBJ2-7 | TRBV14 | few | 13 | CASSQGQSTEQYF | TGTGCCAGCAGCCAGGGACAGTCTACAGAGCAGTACTTC
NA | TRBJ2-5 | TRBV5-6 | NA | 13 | CASSLGSEETQYF | TGTGCCAGCAGTTTGGGCAGCGAAGAGACCCAGTACTTC
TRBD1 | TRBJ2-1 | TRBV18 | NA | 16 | CASSREPGQGSNEQFF | TGTGCCAGCTCACGCGAACCGGGACAGGGGTCCAATGAGCAGTTCTTC
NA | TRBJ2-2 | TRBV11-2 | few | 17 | CASSPWVWTENTGELFF | TGTGCCAGCAGCCCCTGGGTCTGGACTGAGAACACCGGGGAGCTGTTTTTT
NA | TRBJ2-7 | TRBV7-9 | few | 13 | CASSRGHLYEQYF | TGTGCCAGCAGCAGAGGACACCTCTACGAGCAGTACTTC
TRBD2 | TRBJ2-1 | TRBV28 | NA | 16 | CASSFSLAGVGNEQFF | TGTGCCAGCAGTTTCTCTCTAGCGGGAGTTGGAAATGAGCAGTTCTTC
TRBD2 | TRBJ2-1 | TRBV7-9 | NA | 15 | CASSPFVAGYNEQFF | TGTGCCAGCAGCCCTTTCGTAGCGGGGTACAATGAGCAGTTCTTC
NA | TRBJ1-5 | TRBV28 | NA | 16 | CASSLRPREGNQPQHF | TGTGCCAGCAGTTTACGTCCCAGGGAAGGCAATCAGCCCCAGCATTTT